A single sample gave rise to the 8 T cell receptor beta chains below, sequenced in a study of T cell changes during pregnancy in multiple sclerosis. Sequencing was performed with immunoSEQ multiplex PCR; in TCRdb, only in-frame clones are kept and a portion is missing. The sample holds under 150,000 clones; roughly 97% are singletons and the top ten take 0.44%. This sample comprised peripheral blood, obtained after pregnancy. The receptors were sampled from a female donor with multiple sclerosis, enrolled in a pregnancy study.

CDR3 residues: CASGLAGLSYEQYF. The CDR3 region has the DNA TGTGCTTCGGGACTAGCGGGATTATCCTACGAGCAGTACTTC. The chain has TRBV10-3 and TRBJ2-7; the match to TRBD2 covers 13 bases. The germline V gene has CDR1 ENHRY and CDR2 SYGVKD. The CDR3 is 14 residues long.

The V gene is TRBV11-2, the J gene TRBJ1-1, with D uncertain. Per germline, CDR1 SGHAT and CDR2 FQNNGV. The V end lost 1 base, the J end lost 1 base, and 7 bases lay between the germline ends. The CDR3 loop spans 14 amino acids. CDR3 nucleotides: TGTGCCAGCAGCTTAGCTTTTAGGAACACTGAAGCTTTCTTT. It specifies CASSLAFRNTEAFF.

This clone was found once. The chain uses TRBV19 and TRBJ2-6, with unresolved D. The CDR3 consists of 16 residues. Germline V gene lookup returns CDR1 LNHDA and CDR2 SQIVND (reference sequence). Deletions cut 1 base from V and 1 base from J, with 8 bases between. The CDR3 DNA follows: TGTGCCAGTAGTATAGCAGGTGGATCTGGGGCCAACGTCCTGACTTTC. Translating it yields CASSIAGGSGANVLTF.

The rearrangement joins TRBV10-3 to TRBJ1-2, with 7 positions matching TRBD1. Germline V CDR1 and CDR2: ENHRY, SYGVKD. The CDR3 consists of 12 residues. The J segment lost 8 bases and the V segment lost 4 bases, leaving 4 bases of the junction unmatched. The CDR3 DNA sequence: TGTGCCATCAGTGGACAGGGCGGGGGCTACACCTTC. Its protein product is CAISGQGGGYTF.

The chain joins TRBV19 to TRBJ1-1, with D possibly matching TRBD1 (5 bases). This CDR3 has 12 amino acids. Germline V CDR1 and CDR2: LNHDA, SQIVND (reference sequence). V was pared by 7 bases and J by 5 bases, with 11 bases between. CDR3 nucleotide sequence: TGTGCCAGTAACTCAGGGTTTACTGAAGCTTTCTTT. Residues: CASNSGFTEAFF.

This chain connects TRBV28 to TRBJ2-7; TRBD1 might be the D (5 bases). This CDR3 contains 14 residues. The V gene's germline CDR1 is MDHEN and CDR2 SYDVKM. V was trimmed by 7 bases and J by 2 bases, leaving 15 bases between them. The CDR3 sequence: CASTLRVGTYEQYF. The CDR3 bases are TGTGCCAGCACTCTCAGGGTGGGGACCTACGAGCAGTACTTC.

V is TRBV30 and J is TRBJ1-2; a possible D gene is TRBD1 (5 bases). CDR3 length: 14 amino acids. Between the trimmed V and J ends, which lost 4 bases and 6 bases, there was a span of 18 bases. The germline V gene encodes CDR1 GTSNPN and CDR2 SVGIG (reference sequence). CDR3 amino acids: CAWTTTGGVDGYTF. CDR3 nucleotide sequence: TGTGCCTGGACCACTACTGGGGGGGTCGATGGCTACACCTTC.

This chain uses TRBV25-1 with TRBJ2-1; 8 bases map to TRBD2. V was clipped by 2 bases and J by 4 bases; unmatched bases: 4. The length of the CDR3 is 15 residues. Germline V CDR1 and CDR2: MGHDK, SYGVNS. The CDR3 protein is CASSEGSSGYNEQFF. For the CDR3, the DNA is TGTGCCAGCAGTGAAGGGTCTAGCGGGTACAATGAGCAGTTCTTC.